This is a list of T cell receptor beta chains from one sample in a study of T-cell memory formation after mild COVID-19. TCRdb redid the calling of the 5' RACE reads with MiXCR, one entry per CDR3 protein. This table has about 390,000 distinct CDR3 sequences, approximately 15% appearing once. Input material: PBMCs or a T cell subset sorted from them (not recorded which). Receptor source: a man younger than 35 who had mild COVID-19 (a few samples of this study predate the infection). Cell type and time point are not known. The CDR3 runs from the conserved cysteine through the conserved F or W. D genes are given only for firm matches. Clone size is stated in some rows and not others, as once, few, many or a class when expanded.

j_call clone_size v_call d_call cdr3_aa cdr3_nt
TRBJ2-4 few TRBV11-3 NA CASSPGPEENIQYF TGTGCCAGCAGCCCTGGGCCGGAGGAAAACATTCAGTACTTC
TRBJ1-1 NA TRBV5-1 TRBD1 CASSFGTGRGGTEAFF TGCGCCAGCAGCTTCGGGACAGGGCGGGGTGGCACTGAAGCTTTCTTT
TRBJ2-3 NA TRBV7-2 NA CASSLVPPPSTDTQYF TGTGCCAGCAGCTTAGTACCTCCTCCTAGCACAGATACGCAGTATTTT
TRBJ2-1 NA TRBV20-1 TRBD2 CSASRDYPNEQFF TGCAGTGCTAGCCGGGACTACCCCAATGAGCAGTTCTTC
TRBJ2-2 NA TRBV5-1 TRBD2 CASSERGGPNTGELFF TGCGCCAGCAGCGAGCGGGGGGGGCCGAACACCGGGGAGCTGTTTTTT
TRBJ2-4 NA TRBV7-8 TRBD1 CASSGYRGSGAKNIQYF TGTGCCAGCAGCGGATACAGGGGCTCGGGGGCCAAAAACATTCAGTACTTC
TRBJ2-1 few TRBV7-8 TRBD1 CASSTGQGRYNEQFF TGTGCCAGCAGCACGGGACAGGGACGGTACAATGAGCAGTTCTTC
TRBJ1-3 NA TRBV14 TRBD1 CASSQVTAGGYRSGNTIYF TGTGCCAGCAGCCAAGTAACGGCAGGGGGTTACCGCTCTGGAAACACCATATATTTT
TRBJ2-1 few TRBV7-7 TRBD1 CASSFGTGGLNEQFF TGTGCTAGCAGCTTCGGGACAGGGGGGCTCAATGAGCAGTTCTTC
TRBJ2-4 NA TRBV24-1 NA CATSSRVQKNIQYF TGTGCCACCAGTAGTAGGGTCCAAAAAAACATTCAGTACTTC
TRBJ2-1 few TRBV12-3/TRBV12-4 TRBD1 CASSPRTGIHNEQFF TGTGCCAGCAGTCCTAGGACAGGGATCCACAATGAGCAGTTCTTC
TRBJ1-2 few TRBV12-3/TRBV12-4 NA CASSVGNYGYTF TGTGCCAGCAGCGTGGGTAACTATGGCTACACCTTC
TRBJ2-2 few TRBV7-8 TRBD2 CASSSAVGSGGPNTGELFF TGTGCCAGCAGCTCCGCTGTAGGTAGCGGGGGCCCAAACACCGGGGAGCTGTTTTTT
TRBJ2-3 once TRBV6-1 TRBD1 CASSEMDRLRGTQYF TGTGCCAGCAGTGAAATGGACAGGTTGAGGGGTACGCAGTATTTT